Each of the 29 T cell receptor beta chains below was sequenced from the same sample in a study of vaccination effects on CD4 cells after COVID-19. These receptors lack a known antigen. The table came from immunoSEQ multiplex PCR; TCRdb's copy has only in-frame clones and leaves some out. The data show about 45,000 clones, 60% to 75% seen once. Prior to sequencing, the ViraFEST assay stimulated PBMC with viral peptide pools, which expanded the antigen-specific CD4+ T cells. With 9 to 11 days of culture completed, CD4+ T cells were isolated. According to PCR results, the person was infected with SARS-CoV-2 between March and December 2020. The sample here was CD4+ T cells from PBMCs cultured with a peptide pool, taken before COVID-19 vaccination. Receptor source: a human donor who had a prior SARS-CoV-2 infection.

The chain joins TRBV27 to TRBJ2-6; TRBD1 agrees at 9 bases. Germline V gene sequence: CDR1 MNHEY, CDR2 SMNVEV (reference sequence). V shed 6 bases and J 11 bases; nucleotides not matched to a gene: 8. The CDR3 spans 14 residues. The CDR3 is CASRRTGVQYVLTF. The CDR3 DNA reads TGTGCCAGCAGGCGGACAGGGGTCCAGTACGTCCTGACTTTC.

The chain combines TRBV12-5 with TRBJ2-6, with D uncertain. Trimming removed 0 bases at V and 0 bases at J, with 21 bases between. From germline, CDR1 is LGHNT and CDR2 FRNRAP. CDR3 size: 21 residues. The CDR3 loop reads CASGLVPRWGTISSGANVLTF. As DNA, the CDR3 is TGTGCTAGTGGTTTGGTCCCCAGGTGGGGAACAATAAGCTCTGGGGCCAACGTCCTGACTTTC. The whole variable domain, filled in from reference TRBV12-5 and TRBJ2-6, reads DARVTQTPRHKVTEMGQEVTMRCQPILGHNTVFWYRQTMMQGLELLAYFRNRAPLDDSGMPKDRFSAEMPDATLATLKIQPSEPRDSAVYFCASGLVPRWGTISSGANVLTFGAGSRLTVL.

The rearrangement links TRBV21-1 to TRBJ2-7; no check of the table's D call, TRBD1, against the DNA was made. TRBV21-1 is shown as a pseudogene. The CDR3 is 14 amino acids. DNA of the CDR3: TGTGCCAGCAGCAAGGCAGGACAGTTTTGGGAGCAGTACTTC. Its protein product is CASSKAGQFWEQYF.

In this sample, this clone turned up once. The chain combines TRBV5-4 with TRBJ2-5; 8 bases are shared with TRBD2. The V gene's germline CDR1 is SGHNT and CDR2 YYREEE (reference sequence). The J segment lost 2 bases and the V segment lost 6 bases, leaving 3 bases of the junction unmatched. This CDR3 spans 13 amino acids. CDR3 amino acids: CASNVAGQETQYF. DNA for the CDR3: TGTGCCAGCAACGTAGCGGGACAAGAGACCCAGTACTTC.

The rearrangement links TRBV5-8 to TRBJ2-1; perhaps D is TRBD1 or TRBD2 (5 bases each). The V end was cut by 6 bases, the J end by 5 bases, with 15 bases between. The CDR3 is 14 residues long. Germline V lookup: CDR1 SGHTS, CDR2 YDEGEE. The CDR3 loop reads CASTPRAGNNEQFF. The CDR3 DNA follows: TGTGCCAGCACCCCGCGGGCAGGGAACAATGAGCAGTTCTTC.

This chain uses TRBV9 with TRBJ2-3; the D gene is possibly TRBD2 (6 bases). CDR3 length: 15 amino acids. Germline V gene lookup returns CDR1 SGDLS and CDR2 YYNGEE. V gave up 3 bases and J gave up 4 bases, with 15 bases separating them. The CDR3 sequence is CASSAHQPGADTQYF. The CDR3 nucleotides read TGTGCCAGCAGCGCCCATCAACCGGGGGCAGATACGCAGTATTTT.

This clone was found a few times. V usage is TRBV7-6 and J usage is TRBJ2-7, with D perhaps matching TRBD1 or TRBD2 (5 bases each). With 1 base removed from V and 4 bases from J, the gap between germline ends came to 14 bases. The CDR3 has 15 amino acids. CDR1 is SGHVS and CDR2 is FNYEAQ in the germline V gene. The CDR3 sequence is CASSLEWGPGYEQYF. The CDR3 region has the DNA TGTGCCAGCAGCTTAGAGTGGGGACCTGGTTACGAGCAGTACTTC.

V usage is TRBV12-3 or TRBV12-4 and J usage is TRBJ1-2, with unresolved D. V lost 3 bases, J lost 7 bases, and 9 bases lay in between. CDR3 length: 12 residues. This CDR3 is CASSFTETGYTF. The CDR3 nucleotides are TGTGCCAGCAGTTTTACTGAGACTGGCTACACCTTC.

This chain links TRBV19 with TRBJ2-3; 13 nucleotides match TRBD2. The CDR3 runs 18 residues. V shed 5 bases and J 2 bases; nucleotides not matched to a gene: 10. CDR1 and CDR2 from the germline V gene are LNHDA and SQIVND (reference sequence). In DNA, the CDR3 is TGTGCCAGTAGTCCCAAGGGGACTAGCGGGACGTACACAGATACGCAGTATTTT. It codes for CASSPKGTSGTYTDTQYF.

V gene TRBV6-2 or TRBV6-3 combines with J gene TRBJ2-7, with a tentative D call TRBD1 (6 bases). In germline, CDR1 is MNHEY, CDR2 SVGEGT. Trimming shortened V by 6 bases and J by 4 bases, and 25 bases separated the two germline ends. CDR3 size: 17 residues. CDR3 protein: CASSQYPLGQTFYEQYF. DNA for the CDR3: TGTGCCAGCAGCCAATATCCCCTAGGACAGACCTTTTACGAGCAGTACTTC.

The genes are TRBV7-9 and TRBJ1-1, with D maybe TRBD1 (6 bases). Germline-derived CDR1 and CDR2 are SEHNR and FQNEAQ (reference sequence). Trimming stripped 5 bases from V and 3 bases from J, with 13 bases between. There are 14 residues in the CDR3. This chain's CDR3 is CASSPQGADTEAFF. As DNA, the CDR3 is TGTGCCAGCAGCCCACAGGGAGCAGACACTGAAGCTTTCTTT.

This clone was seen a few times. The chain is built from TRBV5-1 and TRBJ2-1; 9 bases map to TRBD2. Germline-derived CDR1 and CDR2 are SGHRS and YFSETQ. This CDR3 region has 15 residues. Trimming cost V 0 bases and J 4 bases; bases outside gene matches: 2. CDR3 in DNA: TGCGCCAGCAGCTTGGTGGCGGGAGGGTACAATGAGCAGTTCTTC. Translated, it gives CASSLVAGGYNEQFF. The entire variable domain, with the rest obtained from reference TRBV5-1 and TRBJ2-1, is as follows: KAGVTQTPRYLIKTRGQQVTLSCSPISGHRSVSWYQQTPGQGLQFLFEYFSETQRNKGNFPGRFSGRQFSNSRSEMNVSTLELGDSALYLCASSLVAGGYNEQFFGPGTRLTVL.

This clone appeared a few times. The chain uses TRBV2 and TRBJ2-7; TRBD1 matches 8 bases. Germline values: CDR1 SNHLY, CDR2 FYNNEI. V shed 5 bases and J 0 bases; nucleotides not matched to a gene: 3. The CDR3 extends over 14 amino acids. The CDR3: CASSIRGLSYEQYF. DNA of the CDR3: TGTGCCAGCAGTATCAGGGGGCTCTCCTACGAGCAGTACTTC.

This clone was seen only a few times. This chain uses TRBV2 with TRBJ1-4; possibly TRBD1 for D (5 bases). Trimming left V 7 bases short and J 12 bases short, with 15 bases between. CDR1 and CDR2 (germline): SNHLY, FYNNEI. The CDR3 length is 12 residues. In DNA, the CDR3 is TGTGCCAGCAACAGGATAACGGGGGAACTGTTTTTT. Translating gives CASNRITGELFF.

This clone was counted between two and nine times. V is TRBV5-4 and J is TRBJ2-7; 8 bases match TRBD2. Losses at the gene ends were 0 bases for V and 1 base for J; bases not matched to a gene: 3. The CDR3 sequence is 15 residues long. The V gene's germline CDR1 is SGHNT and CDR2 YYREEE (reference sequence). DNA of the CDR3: TGTGCCAGCAGCTTGGGACTAGCGATATCCTACGAGCAGTACTTC. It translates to CASSLGLAISYEQYF.

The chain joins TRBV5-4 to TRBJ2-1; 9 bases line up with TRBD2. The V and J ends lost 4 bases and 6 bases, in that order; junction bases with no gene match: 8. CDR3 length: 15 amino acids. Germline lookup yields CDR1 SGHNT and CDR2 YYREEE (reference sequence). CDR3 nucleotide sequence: TGTGCCAGCAGCACAGCTAGCGGGATTAGCAATGAGCAGTTCTTC. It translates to CASSTASGISNEQFF.

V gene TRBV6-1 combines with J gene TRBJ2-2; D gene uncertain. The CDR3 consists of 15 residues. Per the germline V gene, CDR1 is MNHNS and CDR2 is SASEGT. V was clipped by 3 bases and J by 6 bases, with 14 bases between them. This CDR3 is CASSDGGTVAGELFF. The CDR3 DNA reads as TGTGCCAGCAGTGATGGTGGTACCGTCGCCGGGGAGCTGTTTTTT.

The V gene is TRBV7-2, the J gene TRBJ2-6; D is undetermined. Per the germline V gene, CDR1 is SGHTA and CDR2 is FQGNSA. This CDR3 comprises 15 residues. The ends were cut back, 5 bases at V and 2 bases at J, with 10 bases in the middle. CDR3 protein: CASSGASAGANVLTF. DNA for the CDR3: TGTGCCAGCAGCGGAGCCTCGGCTGGGGCCAACGTCCTGACTTTC.

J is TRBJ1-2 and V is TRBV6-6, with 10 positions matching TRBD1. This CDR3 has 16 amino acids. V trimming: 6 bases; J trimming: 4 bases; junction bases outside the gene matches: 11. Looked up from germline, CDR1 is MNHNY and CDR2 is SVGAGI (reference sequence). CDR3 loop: CASRGAGTGEGYGYTF. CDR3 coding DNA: TGTGCCAGCAGAGGGGCCGGGACAGGGGAGGGCTATGGCTACACCTTC.

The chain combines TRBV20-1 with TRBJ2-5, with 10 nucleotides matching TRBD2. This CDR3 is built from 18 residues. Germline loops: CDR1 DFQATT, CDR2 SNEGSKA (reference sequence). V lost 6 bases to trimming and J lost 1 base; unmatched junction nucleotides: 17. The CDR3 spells CSASGGLAERGAQETQYF. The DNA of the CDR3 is TGCAGTGCCAGTGGTGGACTAGCGGAACGGGGGGCCCAAGAGACCCAGTACTTC.

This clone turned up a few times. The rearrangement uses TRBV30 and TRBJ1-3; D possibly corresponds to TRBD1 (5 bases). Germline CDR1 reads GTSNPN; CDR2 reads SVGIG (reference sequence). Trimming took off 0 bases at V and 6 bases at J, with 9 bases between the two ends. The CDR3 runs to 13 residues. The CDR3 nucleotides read TGTGCCTGGAGTGTCCAGGGCTCAAACACCATATATTTT. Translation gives CAWSVQGSNTIYF.

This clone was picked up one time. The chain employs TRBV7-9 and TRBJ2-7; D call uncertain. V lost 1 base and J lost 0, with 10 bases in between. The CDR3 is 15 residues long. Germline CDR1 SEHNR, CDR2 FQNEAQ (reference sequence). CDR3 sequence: CASSLEARSSYEQYF. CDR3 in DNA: TGTGCCAGCAGCTTAGAGGCGCGGAGCTCCTACGAGCAGTACTTC.

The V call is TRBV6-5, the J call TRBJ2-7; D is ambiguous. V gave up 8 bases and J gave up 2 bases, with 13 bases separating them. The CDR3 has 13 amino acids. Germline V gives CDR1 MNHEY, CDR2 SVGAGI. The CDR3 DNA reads TGTGCCAGCGCGACCCTTATACCCTACGAGCAGTACTTC. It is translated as CASATLIPYEQYF.

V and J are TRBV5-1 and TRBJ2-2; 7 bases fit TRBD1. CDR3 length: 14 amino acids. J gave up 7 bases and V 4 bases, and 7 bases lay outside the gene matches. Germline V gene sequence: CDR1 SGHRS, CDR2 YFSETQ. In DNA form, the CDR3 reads TGCGCCAGCAGCGAGACAGGGTCCGGCGGGGAGCTGTTTTTT. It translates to CASSETGSGGELFF.

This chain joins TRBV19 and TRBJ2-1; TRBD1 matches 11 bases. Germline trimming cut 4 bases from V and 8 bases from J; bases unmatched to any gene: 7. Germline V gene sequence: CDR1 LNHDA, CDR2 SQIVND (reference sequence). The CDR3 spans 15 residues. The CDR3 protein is CASSTPGQGGDEQFF. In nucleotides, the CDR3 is TGTGCCAGTAGTACACCGGGACAGGGGGGGGATGAGCAGTTCTTC.

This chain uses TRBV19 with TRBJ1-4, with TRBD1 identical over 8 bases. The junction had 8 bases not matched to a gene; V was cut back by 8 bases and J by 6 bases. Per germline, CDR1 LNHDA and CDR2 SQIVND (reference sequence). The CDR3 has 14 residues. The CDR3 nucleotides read TGTGCCAGTTCTCTAACAGGGGGATATGAAAAACTGTTTTTT. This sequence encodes CASSLTGGYEKLFF.

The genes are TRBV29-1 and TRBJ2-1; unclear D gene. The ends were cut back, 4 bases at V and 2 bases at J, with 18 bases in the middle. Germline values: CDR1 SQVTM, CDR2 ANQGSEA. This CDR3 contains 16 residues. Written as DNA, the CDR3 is TGCAGCGTTGCGGAATACAGTATCCAAGCCTACAATGAGCAGTTCTTC. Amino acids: CSVAEYSIQAYNEQFF.

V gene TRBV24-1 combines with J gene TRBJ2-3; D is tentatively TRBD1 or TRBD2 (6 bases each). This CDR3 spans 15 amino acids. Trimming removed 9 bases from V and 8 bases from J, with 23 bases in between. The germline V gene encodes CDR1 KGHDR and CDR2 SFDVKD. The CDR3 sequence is CATGGQGLAFGTQYF. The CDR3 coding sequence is TGTGCCACCGGGGGGCAGGGATTGGCATTCGGTACGCAGTATTTT.

This CDR3 reads CATSAGQGLGEQYF. CDR3 coding DNA: TGTGCCACCAGTGCTGGGCAGGGACTGGGCGAGCAGTACTTC. The V gene is TRBV24-1, the J gene TRBJ2-7; the D gene is possibly TRBD2 (6 bases). The CDR3 consists of 14 residues. CDR1 is KGHDR and CDR2 is SFDVKD in the germline V gene. V was shortened by 5 bases and J by 6 bases, with 16 bases between the two germline ends.